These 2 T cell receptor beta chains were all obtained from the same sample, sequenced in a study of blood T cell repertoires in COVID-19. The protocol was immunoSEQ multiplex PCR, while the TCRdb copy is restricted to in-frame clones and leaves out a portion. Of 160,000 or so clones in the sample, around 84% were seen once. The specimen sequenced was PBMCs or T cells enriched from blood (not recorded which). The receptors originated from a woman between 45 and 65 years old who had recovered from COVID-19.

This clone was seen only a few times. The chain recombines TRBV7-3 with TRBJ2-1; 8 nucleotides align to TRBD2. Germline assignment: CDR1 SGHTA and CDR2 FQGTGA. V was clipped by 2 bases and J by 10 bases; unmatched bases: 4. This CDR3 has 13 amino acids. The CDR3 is CASSLGTREEQFF. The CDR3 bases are TGTGCCAGCAGCTTAGGGACTAGAGAAGAGCAGTTCTTC. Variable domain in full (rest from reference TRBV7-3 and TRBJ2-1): GAGVSQTPSNKVTEKGKYVELRCDPISGHTALYWYRQSLGQGPEFLIYFQGTGAADDSGLPNDRFFAVRPEGSVSTLKIQRTERGDSAVYLCASSLGTREEQFFGPGTRLTVL.

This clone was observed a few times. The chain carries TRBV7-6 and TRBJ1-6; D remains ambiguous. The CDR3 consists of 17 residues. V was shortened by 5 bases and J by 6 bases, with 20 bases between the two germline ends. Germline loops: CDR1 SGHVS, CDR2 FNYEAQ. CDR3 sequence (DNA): TGTGCCAGCAGCAAAACCCTCGACAACTGGCCTAATTCACCCCTCCACTTT. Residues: CASSKTLDNWPNSPLHF.